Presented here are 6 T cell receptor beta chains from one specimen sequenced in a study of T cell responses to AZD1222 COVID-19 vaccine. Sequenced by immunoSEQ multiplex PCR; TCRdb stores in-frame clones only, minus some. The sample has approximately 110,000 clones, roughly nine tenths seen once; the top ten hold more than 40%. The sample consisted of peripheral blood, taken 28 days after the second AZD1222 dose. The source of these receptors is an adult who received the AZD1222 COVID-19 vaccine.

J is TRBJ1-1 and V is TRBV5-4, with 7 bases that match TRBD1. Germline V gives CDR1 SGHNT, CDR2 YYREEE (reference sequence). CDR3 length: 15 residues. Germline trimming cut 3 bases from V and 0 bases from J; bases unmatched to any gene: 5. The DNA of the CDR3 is TGTGCCAGCAGCTCGGAGGGACAGATGAACACTGAAGCTTTCTTT. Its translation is CASSSEGQMNTEAFF.

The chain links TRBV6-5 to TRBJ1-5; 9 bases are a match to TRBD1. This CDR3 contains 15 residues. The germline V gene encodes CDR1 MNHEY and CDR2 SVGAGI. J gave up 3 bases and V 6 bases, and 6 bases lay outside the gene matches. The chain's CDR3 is CASSPDRGNNQPQHF. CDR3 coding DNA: TGTGCCAGCAGCCCGGACAGGGGAAACAATCAGCCCCAGCATTTT.

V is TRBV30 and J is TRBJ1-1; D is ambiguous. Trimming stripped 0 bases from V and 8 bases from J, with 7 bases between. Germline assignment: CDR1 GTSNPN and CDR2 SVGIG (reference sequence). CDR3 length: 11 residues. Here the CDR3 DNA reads TGTGCCTGGAGTGTGGGCCCCGAAGCTTTCTTT. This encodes CAWSVGPEAFF. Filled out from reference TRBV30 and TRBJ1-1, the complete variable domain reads SQTIHQWPATLVQPVGSPLSLECTVEGTSNPNLYWYRQAAGRGLQLLFYSVGIGQISSEVPQNLSASRPQDRQFILSSKKLLLSDSGFYLCAWSVGPEAFFGQGTRLTVV.

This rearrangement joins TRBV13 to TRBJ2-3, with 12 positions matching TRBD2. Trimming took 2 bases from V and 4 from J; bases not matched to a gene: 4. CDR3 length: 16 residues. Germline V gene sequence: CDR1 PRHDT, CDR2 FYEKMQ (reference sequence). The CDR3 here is CASSLLAGGVSDTQYF. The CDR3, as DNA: TGTGCCAGCAGCTTACTAGCGGGAGGGGTGTCAGATACGCAGTATTTT.

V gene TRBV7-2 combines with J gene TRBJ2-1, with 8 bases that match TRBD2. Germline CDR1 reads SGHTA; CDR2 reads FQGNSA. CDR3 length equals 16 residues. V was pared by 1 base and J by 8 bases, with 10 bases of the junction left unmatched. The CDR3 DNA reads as TGTGCCAGCAGCTTAGTAGAGAGCGGGAGAGGCGATGAGCAGTTCTTC. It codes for CASSLVESGRGDEQFF.

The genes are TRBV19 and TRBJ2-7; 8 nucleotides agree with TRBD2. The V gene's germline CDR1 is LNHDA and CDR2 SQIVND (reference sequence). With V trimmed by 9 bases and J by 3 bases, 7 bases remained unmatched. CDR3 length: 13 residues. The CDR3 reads CASGRSGSYEQYF. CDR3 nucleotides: TGTGCCAGCGGGAGGAGCGGGAGCTACGAGCAGTACTTC.